This T cell receptor delta chain is drawn from a study of gamma-delta chains in newborns, infants, children. About the research overall: Polyclonal expansion of innate γδ T cells after birth follows microbial exposure.

Trimming took 5 bases from V and 1 from J, leaving 19 bases between them. The CDR3 sequence is 16 residues long. The germline V gene has CDR1 GEAIGNYY and CDR2 EKD. This clone has only a few counts. TCRdb has a much larger clone's protein, which differs at residue 4 from the translation of this DNA, likely because of a read error; what is shown is the protein translated from the DNA. TCRdb redid clone calling on the reads using CATT. Of roughly 3,500 delta-chain clones detected, 0.25% to 0.3% appear once; the ten largest clones hold less than 15%. The clonotype comes from a child who was a newborn, infant or young child, either healthy, febrile or measles-vaccinated (not recorded which). The chain joins TRDV2 to TRDJ1; D might be TRDD3 (5 bases). The sequenced material came from blood. The CDR3 DNA reads TGTGCCTGTGGCCGTACTGGCTCCGGGTGCACCGATAAACTCATCTTT. It specifies CACGRTGSGCTDKLIF.